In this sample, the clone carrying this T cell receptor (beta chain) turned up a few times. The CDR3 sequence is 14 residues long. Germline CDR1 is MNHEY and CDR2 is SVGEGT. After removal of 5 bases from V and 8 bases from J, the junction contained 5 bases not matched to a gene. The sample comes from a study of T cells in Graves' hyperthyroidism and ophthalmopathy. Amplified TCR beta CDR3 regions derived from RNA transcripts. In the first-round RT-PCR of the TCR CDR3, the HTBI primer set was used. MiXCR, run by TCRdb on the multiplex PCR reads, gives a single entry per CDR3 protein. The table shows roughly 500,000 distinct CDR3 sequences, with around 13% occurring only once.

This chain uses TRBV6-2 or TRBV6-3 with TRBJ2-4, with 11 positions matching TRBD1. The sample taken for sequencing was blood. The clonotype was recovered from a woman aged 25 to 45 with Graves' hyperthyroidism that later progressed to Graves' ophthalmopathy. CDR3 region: CASSAPGQGDIQYF. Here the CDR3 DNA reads TGTGCCAGCAGTGCACCGGGACAGGGGGACATTCAGTACTTC.